The clone carrying this T cell receptor beta chain is classed as medium-sized. TCRdb re-analysed the RT-PCR reads in MiXCR, keeping a single row per CDR3 protein. The sample holds about 4,000 distinct CDR3 sequences, approximately 6% seen once. Trimming cost V 5 bases and J 6 bases, with 10 bases left between them. This CDR3 contains 13 residues. Germline assignment: CDR1 SGHTA and CDR2 FQGNSA. This specimen belongs to a study of immune reconstitution after stem cell transplant in scleroderma. V usage is TRBV7-2 and J usage is TRBJ2-2; no reliable D call. This sample was obtained before or after autologous hematopoietic stem cell transplantation (not recorded which). This sequence originates from a female donor with systemic sclerosis. CDR3 DNA sequence: TGTGCCAGCAGCAAACCAGGCCCCGGGGAGCTGTTTTTT. It codes for CASSKPGPGELFF.